This TCR beta chain is drawn from a study of identical twins (dated by TCRdb to about 2016). As for the study more broadly: To test whether fetal clonotypes persist, this study deep-sequenced TCR alpha and beta repertoires from monozygotic twins, from unrelated adults of various ages, and from cord blood. Replicate twin experiments were performed at different times using different library preparation protocols to rule out contamination.

The CDR1 and CDR2 encoded by the germline V gene (reference sequence) are DFQATT and SNEGSKA. The germline ends are 10 bases apart after V is trimmed by 3 bases and J by 8 bases. Reading from cysteine to phenylalanine, the CDR3 counts 11 amino acids. CDR3 DNA only is kept here, 33 bases in frame from base 1. The receptor library was made with 5' RACE. Sequenced using an Illumina HiSeq 2000. Template switching introduced a universal primer binding site; the final cDNA contained a unique molecular identifier, enabling accurate counting of TCR cDNA molecules. Specific primers in the conserved constant-segment region were used to synthesize first-strand cDNA for TCR alpha and beta chains. To control for contamination, every cDNA library carried two barcodes: a SMART-Mk sample barcode plus Illumina barcodes. TruSeq adapter sequences, together with Illumina sample barcodes, were added in two successive PCR steps. The Illumina HiSeq platform was used with custom primers to sequence TCR alpha and beta cDNA libraries. In the original analysis: Unique molecular identifiers were extracted from raw reads with MiGEC, and CDR3 positions were determined with MiXCR. Recombination models were inferred per individual with the repgenHMM and IGoR tools using an EM algorithm. Shared clonotype analysis was performed with the tcR package in R, normalizing sharing by the product of cloneset sizes. To study raw recombination without the effects of thymic and clonal selection, out-of-frame nonproductive sequences were analyzed. The raw public data were reprocessed by TCRdb itself: fastp quality trimming at Q25, MiXCR clonotype calling, in-frame beta chains only. Records with the same CDR3 protein are collapsed into one entry carrying the most frequent genes and DNA. The V and J calls here are based on TCRdb, not the publication. The sample has roughly 1.6 million distinct CDR3 sequences on record, 25% to 35% of them singletons. Jointly, the top ten make up around 0.25% of the sample.

Results the study describes overall, beyond this receptor: In beta out-of-frame sequences, excess twin sharing was weaker, because having fewer shared sequences lowered the signal-to-noise ratio. Abundant cord blood beta clonotypes carried fewer insertions; young adult naive repertoires showed a weaker similar trend, while memory repertoires showed none. Compared with coincidental sharing between unrelated individuals, out-of-frame TCR alpha sequences shared between twins had an excess of sequences with low generation probability. In monozygotic twins, out-of-frame TCR alpha sharing was systematically underestimated by recombination models, although the models agreed with sharing between unrelated individuals. Conclusions relied on cross-sectional statistical analysis, since the same donors could not be followed over many years. Zero-insertion analyses could be partly confounded by invariant T cells such as MAIT and iNKT, though diverse VJ usage argued against such confounding for most clonotypes.

This clonotype was seen only a few times. What this receptor recognizes is not known. No much larger clone is present one base from it, and per-base qualities are unavailable. Every donor in the study was a healthy Caucasian. The sequencing input was cord blood. The chain uses TRBV20-1 and TRBJ1-2; the D gene is unclear. This TCR derives from a newborn girl in good health. The CDR3 is CSASSPMGYTF. The DNA sequence is TGCAGTGCTAGCTCCCCTATGGGCTACACCTTC.